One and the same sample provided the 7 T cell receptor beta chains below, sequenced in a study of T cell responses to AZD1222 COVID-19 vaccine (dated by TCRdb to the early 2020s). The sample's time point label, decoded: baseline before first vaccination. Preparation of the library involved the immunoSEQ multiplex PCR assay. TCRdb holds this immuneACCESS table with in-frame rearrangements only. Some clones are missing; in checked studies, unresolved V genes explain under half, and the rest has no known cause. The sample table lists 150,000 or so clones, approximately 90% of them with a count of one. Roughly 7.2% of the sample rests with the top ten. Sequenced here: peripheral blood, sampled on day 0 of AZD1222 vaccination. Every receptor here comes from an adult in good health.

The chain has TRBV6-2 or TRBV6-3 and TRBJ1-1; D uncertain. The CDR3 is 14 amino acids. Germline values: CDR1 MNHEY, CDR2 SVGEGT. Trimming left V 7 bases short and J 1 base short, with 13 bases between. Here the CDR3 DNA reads TGTGCCAGCACCCCCGGGTTCAGGAACACTGAAGCTTTCTTT. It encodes CASTPGFRNTEAFF.

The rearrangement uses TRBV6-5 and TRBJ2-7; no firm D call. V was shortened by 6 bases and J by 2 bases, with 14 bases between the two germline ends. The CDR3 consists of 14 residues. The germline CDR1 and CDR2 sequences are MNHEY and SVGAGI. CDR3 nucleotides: TGTGCCAGCAGGACATTAACAGATCCCTACGAGCAGTACTTC. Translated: CASRTLTDPYEQYF.

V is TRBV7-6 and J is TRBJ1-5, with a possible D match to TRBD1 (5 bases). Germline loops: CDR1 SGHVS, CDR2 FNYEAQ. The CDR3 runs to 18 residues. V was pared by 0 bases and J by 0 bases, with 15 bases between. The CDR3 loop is CASSLAGDWPNSNQPQHF. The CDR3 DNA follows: TGTGCCAGCAGCTTAGCGGGGGATTGGCCGAATAGCAATCAGCCCCAGCATTTT.

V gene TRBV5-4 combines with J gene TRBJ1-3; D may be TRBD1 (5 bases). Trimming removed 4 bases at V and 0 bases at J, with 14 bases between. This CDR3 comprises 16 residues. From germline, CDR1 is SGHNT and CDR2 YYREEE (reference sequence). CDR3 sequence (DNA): TGTGCCAGCAGCCTCTTAGGGGATGTCTCTGGAAACACCATATATTTT. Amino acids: CASSLLGDVSGNTIYF.

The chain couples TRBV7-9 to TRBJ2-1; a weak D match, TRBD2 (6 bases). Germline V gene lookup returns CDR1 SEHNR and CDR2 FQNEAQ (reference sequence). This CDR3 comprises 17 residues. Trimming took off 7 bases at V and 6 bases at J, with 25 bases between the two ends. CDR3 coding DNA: TGTGCCAGCAACATAAACCTCGGGACTCTTGGGTCCAATGAGCAGTTCTTC. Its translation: CASNINLGTLGSNEQFF.

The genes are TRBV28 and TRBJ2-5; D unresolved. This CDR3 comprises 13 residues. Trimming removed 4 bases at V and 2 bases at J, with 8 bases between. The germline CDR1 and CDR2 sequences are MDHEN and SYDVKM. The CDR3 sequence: CASSSGSQETQYF. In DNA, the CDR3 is TGTGCCAGCAGTTCCGGGTCACAAGAGACCCAGTACTTC.

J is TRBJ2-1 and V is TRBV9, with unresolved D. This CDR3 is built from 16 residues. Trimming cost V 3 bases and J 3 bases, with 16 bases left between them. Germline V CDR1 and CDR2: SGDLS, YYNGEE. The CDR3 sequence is CASSARKGKNYNEQFF. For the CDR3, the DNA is TGTGCCAGCAGCGCCCGTAAGGGAAAAAACTACAATGAGCAGTTCTTC.